This TCR beta chain was observed in a study of OX40 agonist ivuxolimab in advanced cancers. Study-wide results and limits: Low normalized T-cell clonal expansion also characterized some of the nonresponders.

Trimming cost V 1 base and J 6 bases; bases outside gene matches: 6. CDR1 SGHTA and CDR2 FQGNSA come from the germline V gene. The CDR3 spans 15 residues. Generated by immunoSEQ multiplex PCR, the TCRdb table keeps only in-frame clones and is missing some. This sample yields tens of thousands of clones, of which just over 85% are seen a single time; 0.75% to 0.9% belongs to the top ten. Worth noting for this clone: Its antigen is unknown.

The material was CD4+ or CD8+ T cells sorted from blood, obtained in a trial of the OX40 agonist ivuxolimab. This rearrangement joins TRBV7-2 to TRBJ2-7; 10 bases are shared with TRBD2. The sequence derives from an adult with an advanced solid tumor such as melanoma, head and neck, liver or kidney cancer. This chain's CDR3 is CASSLDQREGGEQYF. In DNA, the CDR3 is TGTGCCAGCAGCTTAGACCAGCGGGAGGGAGGCGAGCAGTACTTC. Complete variable domain (other parts from reference TRBV7-2 and TRBJ2-7): GAGVSQSPSNKVTEKGKDVELRCDPISGHTALYWYRQSLGQGLEFLIYFQGNSAPDKSGLPSDRFSAERTGGSVSTLTIQRTQQEDSAVYLCASSLDQREGGEQYFGPGTRLTVT.